This T cell receptor (beta chain) derives from a study of cytomegalovirus exposure and HLA in healthy donors (dated by TCRdb to about 2017). With regard to the full study: An earlier analysis of approximately 640 of the donors reported 250 to 300 Gb of sequence data and approximately 110 million unique TCR beta sequences from about 180 million T cells. A later genetic analysis used genome-wide SNP genotypes for about three fifths of the 666 donors, treating that subset as a discovery cohort. The genetic ancestry cluster associated with self-reported Caucasian donors included about four fifths of the approximately 430 genotyped donors. HLA typing covered class I and class II loci at four-digit resolution. The later analysis used no new phenotypic data to find candidate immune exposures, relying instead on TCR beta sequences and their occurrence across donors. The study was designed to test whether signatures of past pathogen exposure could be identified by cataloging public T cell receptors. In a later analysis, previously published TCR beta repertoires from fewer than 750 donors were re-analyzed and high-resolution HLA genotyping was added so that TCR occurrence patterns could be studied. The study combined high-throughput TCR immunosequencing, statistical association of individual TCRs with disease status, and machine learning to predict cytomegalovirus infection status. Because of strong linkage in the cohort, a few DR-DQ haplotypes were treated as single units for association and clustering. Donor age, sex, ethnicity and CMV serostatus were compiled together with the repertoire data. Every discovery cohort repertoire had been produced on one sequencing platform. A separate validation cohort of 100 to 150 different subjects was used in addition to the approximately 610-subject first cohort. Using immunosequencing, the study profiled T cell repertoires from roughly 650 subjects and related those repertoires to cytomegalovirus serostatus. To decide whether each TCR beta V gene segment behaved as functional or pseudogenic, an earlier analysis of 587 of the donors relied on high-throughput TCR beta sequencing. The number of donors typed differed by locus, with roughly 629-640 for A, B, C, DRB1 and DQB1, roughly 520 for DQA1, under 610 for DPA1, and 472 for DPB1. Across about 380 genotyped donors of the cohort, an average of roughly 250,000 unique TCR beta nucleotide sequences per donor were sequenced, and approximately 19% of those sequences were non-productive. Approximately 310 gigabases of sequencing data and roughly 90 million unique TCR sequences were included in an early release covering under 650 HLA-typed donors. Results and caveats for the whole study, not just this receptor: CMV serostatus was the only immune exposure information available for the cohort. In an earlier analysis of about 600 of the donors, most TCR beta V segments appeared in productive rearrangements about 90% or about 30% of the time, broadly matching IMGT annotations. Sequencing depth was assumed to be roughly uniform across donors in the presence/absence analyses, though that assumption may not hold. The 87-base-pair reads could not distinguish some IMGT-functional V segments, including TRBV6-2 and TRBV6-3, so those segments were excluded. A later genetic analysis reported fewer N-insertions in productive TCRs among donors in an Asian-associated ancestry cluster than the approximately 700-donor mean. The study gave a list of 150 to 200 TCR beta chains associated with cytomegalovirus. Linkage disequilibrium might explain the correlated functional status among segregating V segments, but an unknown experimental factor could not be ruled out. HLA typing was unavailable for some donors at each locus, so association tests used only the typed subset. In both the original and validation cohorts, the classifier was reported to diagnose cytomegalovirus status with high specificity and sensitivity. A further reported finding was that TCR beta sequences accurately predicted the HLA-A and HLA-B alleles for most subjects in the first cohort. Because counts were too low, roughly 18 rarely observed V segments, including chromosome 9 orphons, were left out of the earlier analysis of several hundred of the donors. Specific HLA alleles were associated with 15,000 to 20,000 TCR beta sequences at a false discovery rate of 0.05 in a later analysis. A later analysis found that TCR association rates varied across HLA loci, with DRB1 alleles showing the most associated TCRs and HLA-C alleles the fewest. While some public TCRs were present in many individuals, most TCR sequences turned up only very rarely across donors. A cluster of highly shared sequence variants was judged likely to represent a technical artifact of the sequencing pipeline. The cohort was sequenced for TCR beta chains only, and without alpha or paired-chain data the features that could be detected were limited. A later genetic analysis associated a missense DCLRE1C variant with V-gene and J-gene trimming of TCR beta chains, and an independent cohort replicated the association. Assigning TCR associations to individual alleles was difficult when HLA alleles, especially DR and DQ, strongly co-occurred. According to a later analysis, most CMV-associated TCR beta chains appeared to be HLA-restricted, and the HLA associations seemed to be driven largely by CMV exposure. A few of the identified cytomegalovirus-associated TCR beta chains were confirmed in vitro to be specific for cytomegalovirus antigens. It was suggested by the authors that the approach could potentially be generalized to other disease states and immunological phenotypes. Compared with equally common non-associated chains, HLA-associated TCR beta chains in a later analysis were more clonally expanded and had lower generation probabilities. Several of the top co-occurrence clusters appeared to be linked to parvovirus B19, influenza, CMV and Epstein-Barr virus, according to a later analysis.

Notes on this clone: Which antigen it targets is not known. No much larger clone exists at a distance of one base, and base qualities are not known.

The library was built by means of the immunoSEQ multiplex PCR assay. For the multiplex PCR, a mixture combining 60 forward primers for TCR Vbeta segments and 13 reverse primers for TCR Jbeta segments was used. A multiplex PCR assay on genomic DNA amplified the CDR3 region of rearranged TCR beta genes. Amplified TCR beta libraries were sequenced as 87-base-pair reads on the Illumina HiSeq System. In the source study's methods: Across the roughly 640 repertoires, a later analysis counted 60 million to 90 million unique TCR beta chains, around 11 million of which were shared by at least two donors. A nearest-neighbor algorithm error-corrected the raw reads and collapsed the reads into unique sequences, merging closely related sequences to remove PCR and sequencing errors. V, D and J gene segments were assigned by aligning CDR3 sequences to IMGT reference sequences. Each retained sequence needed at least a six-nucleotide match to both a V gene segment and a J gene segment. A rearrangement counted as productive if the CDR3 had no stop codons and remained in frame with V and J, and every other rearrangement counted as non-productive. CDR3 was defined according to IMGT convention as the region running from the second conserved V-encoded cysteine to the conserved J-encoded phenylalanine. Sequences without an unambiguous match to a single V gene segment were excluded from the earlier analysis of 450 to 750 of the donors. In an earlier analysis of 587 of the donors, V segments were called functional above 56.7% productive rearrangements and were called segregating when the between-donor standard deviation exceeded 5%. To diagnose cytomegalovirus status from the catalog of TCR beta chain sequences, a statistical classification framework was built. In a later analysis, V and J genes were assigned by comparing TCR nucleotide sequences against IMGT/GENE-DB human TR gene sequences. In a later analysis, CDR3 sequences and most-parsimonious VDJ recombination scenarios were assigned using the TCRdist pipeline. A later analysis defined each TCR beta chain by its CDR3 amino acid sequence plus V-gene family, and excluded reads lacking a unique V-gene family. As a way to deal with suspected cross-contamination and a sequencing artifact, a later analysis dropped roughly 620 nucleotide sequences that were highly shared and had low generation probability. A later analysis calculated a clonal expansion index for each public chain from normalized within-repertoire ranks of inferred template counts. In a later analysis, generation probabilities were computed with a VDJ recombination model fitted to out-of-frame rearrangements, and the resulting probabilities were checked against IGoR. In a later analysis, hypergeometric tests were used to score TCR-TCR, TCR-HLA and TCR-CMV co-occurrence, with a repertoire-size bias correction applied to TCR pairs. A later analysis estimated false discovery rates by permuting HLA or CMV assignments 20 times. In a later analysis, co-occurring TCRs were grouped using DBSCAN, and TCRdist sequence similarity was added for clustering within HLA-allele-positive subsets. Co-occurrence clustering excluded repertoires with fewer than 30,000 or more than 120,000 public chains, plus five with anomalous nucleotide sharing. What TCRdb holds here is the immuneACCESS table cut down to in-frame rearrangements. Part of the clones is not present; checked against another copy, under half of the missing clones reflect an unresolved V gene, and the others are unexplained. V, J and clone size are those of that table, while D and trimming were read from the DNA. For this sample there are under 65,000 clones; around 80% appear just once. The ten top clones hold around 8.1% of the sample.

In total, roughly 710 healthy bone marrow donors made up the cohort. Cohort members were all nominally healthy when sampled, although unrecorded immune exposures were likely present. The donor was CMV seropositive and was included in the group of approximately 310 seropositive cohort members. Each donor provided a peripheral blood sample, and peripheral blood mononuclear cells were used for TCR beta sequencing. Genomic DNA was extracted from the blood cell samples with the Qiagen DNeasy Blood Extraction Kit. The germline V gene (reference sequence) yields LNHDA for CDR1 and SQIVND for CDR2. Spanning cysteine to phenylalanine, the CDR3 consists of 18 amino acids. The kept DNA is CDR3 alone, 54 bases in frame from the first base. V and J lose 6 bases and 1 base, and a span of 21 bases separates them.

Sequenced input: PBMCs. The TCR sequence derives from a man aged 25-45 years in good health and CMV-seropositive. The chain is assembled from TRBV19 and TRBJ1-4, with TRBD1 tentatively as D gene (5 bases match). The CDR3 region: CASSPPRGGIRTNEKLFF. The nucleotide sequence reads TGTGCCAGTAGCCCACCAAGGGGCGGGATTAGAACTAATGAAAAACTGTTTTTT.